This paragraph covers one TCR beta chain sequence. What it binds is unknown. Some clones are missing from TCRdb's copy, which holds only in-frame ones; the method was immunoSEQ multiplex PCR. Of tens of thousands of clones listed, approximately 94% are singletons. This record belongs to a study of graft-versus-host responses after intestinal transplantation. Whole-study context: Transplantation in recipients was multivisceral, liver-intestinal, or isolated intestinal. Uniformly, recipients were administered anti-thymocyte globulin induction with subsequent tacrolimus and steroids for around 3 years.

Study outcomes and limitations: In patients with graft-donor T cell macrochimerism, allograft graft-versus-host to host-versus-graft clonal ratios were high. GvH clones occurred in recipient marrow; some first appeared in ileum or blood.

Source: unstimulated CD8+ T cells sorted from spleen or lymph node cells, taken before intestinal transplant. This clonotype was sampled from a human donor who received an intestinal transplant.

Here the CDR3 DNA reads TGTGCCAGCAGTTACGCCTCGGCAGGAACTGAAGCTTTCTTT. This translates into CASSYASAGTEAFF. V usage is TRBV6-5 and J usage is TRBJ1-1; D is undetermined. V was cut by 2 bases and J by 5 bases, with 12 bases left in between. This CDR3 comprises 14 residues. Germline CDR1 is MNHEY and CDR2 is SVGAGI.